The T cell receptor (beta chain) under discussion was sequenced for a study of cytomegalovirus exposure and HLA in healthy donors. V was pared by 2 bases and J by 6 bases, with 17 bases between. There are 16 residues in the CDR3. Germline loops: CDR1 SGHTS, CDR2 YDEGEE. Note on this clone: The antigen remains unidentified.

General study points: Reported findings show TCR beta sequences accurately forecast HLA-A and HLA-B alleles in most subjects.

Primers: 60 Vbeta forward and 13 Jbeta reverse. This table comes from immunoSEQ multiplex PCR, and its TCRdb copy is limited to in-frame clones, with some not included. The table includes about 130,000 clones, 70% to 80% detected once. This TCR was sampled from a woman between 45 and 60 years old in good health and CMV-seronegative. The chain employs TRBV5-8 and TRBJ2-2; tentatively, D is TRBD1 (5 bases). The material sequenced was PBMCs. CDR3 amino acids: CASSFLVGATAGELFF. In DNA form, the CDR3 reads TGTGCCAGCAGCTTTCTTGTTGGGGCCACAGCCGGGGAGCTGTTTTTT.